The clone carrying this T cell receptor beta chain was counted a few times. This specimen comes from a study of blood T cell repertoires in COVID-19. The CDR3 totals 13 residues. Germline-derived CDR1 and CDR2 are MNHEY and SMNVEV (reference sequence). V lost 6 bases, J lost 0 bases, and 6 bases lay in between. TCRdb's table, derived via immunoSEQ multiplex PCR, lists solely in-frame clones and lacks some. Here the sample spans under 200,000 clones, roughly 77% being singletons. Specimen: peripheral blood. J is TRBJ1-3 and V is TRBV27; no definite D call. The receptor was isolated from a woman aged 40 to 49 with COVID-19, enrolled during active disease. As DNA, the CDR3 is TGTGCCAGCAGGCAGGTCTCTGGAAACACCATATATTTT. The encoded protein is CASRQVSGNTIYF.